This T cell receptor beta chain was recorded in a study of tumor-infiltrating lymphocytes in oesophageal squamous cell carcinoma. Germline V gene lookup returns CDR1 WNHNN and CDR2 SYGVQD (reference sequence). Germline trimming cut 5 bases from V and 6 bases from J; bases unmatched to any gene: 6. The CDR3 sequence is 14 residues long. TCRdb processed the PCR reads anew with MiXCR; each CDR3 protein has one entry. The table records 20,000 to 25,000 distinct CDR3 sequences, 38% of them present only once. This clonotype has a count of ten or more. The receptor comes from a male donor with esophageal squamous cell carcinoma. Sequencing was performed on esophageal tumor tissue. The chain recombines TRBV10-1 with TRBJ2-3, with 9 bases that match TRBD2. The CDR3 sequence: CASSPGLASDTQYF. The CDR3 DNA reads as TGCGCCAGCAGTCCGGGACTAGCATCCGATACGCAGTATTTT.